This T cell receptor beta chain was sequenced for a study of tumor-infiltrating lymphocytes in localized non-small cell lung cancer. Sequencing was performed with immunoSEQ multiplex PCR; in TCRdb, only in-frame clones are kept and a portion is missing. The data contain 15,000 to 20,000 clones, around 81% of them singletons. Germline-derived CDR1 and CDR2 are SGHNT and YYREEE (reference sequence). V lost 0 bases and J lost 0, with 7 bases in between. CDR3 length: 15 residues. This chain connects TRBV5-4 to TRBJ2-1, with TRBD2 as a possible D gene (5 bases). The material sequenced was uninvolved lung tissue not adjacent to the tumor. The TCR originated in a human donor with non-small cell lung cancer. The CDR3 DNA reads as TGTGCCAGCAGCTTGGACGGGAACTCCTACAATGAGCAGTTCTTC. Residues: CASSLDGNSYNEQFF.